Listed below are T cell receptor beta chains from one sample, sequenced in a study of blood T cell repertoires in COVID-19. Data came from immunoSEQ multiplex PCR; TCRdb stores just in-frame clones and leaves some out. The data hold fewer than 100,000 clones, with roughly 87% observed a single time. What was sequenced was peripheral blood. All receptors derive from a man in his sixties or seventies with acute or convalescent COVID-19. Both conserved end residues are part of each CDR3. A D gene is named only where the DNA matches it firmly. Expanded clones are given a class, and other clones once, few, many or no size at all.

abundance,j_gene,v_gene,len,d_gene,CDR3nt,CDR3aa
NA,TRBJ1-2,TRBV12-3/TRBV12-4,13,TRBD1,TGTGCCAGCAGCCCGGGACAGCGCGGGGGCTACACCTTC,CASSPGQRGGYTF
NA,TRBJ2-1,TRBV5-1,14,TRBD2,TGCGCCAGCTCGGGGACTAGCGGGTTGCATGAGCAGTTCTTC,CASSGTSGLHEQFF
NA,TRBJ2-5,TRBV9,15,NA,TGTGCCAGCAGCGCCTCTGGGCGTCCTAAAGAGACCCAGTACTTC,CASSASGRPKETQYF
NA,TRBJ1-4,TRBV6-5,14,TRBD1,TGTGCCAGCGCAGGACAGGGGTTTAATGAAAAACTGTTTTTT,CASAGQGFNEKLFF
NA,TRBJ1-2,TRBV29-1,12,NA,TGCAGCGTTGAAGCCCGGGATCGTGGCTACACCTTC,CSVEARDRGYTF
NA,TRBJ1-2,TRBV3-1/TRBV3-2,14,NA,TGTGCCAGCAGCCAAGATAATTCGGGTCGGGACTACACCTTC,CASSQDNSGRDYTF
NA,TRBJ1-4,TRBV6-1,13,NA,TGTGCCAGCAGTGACGCGCCGGGTGAAAAACTGTTTTTT,CASSDAPGEKLFF
NA,TRBJ2-5,TRBV5-4,14,NA,TGTGCCAGCAGCTTAGCGGCCAGCCAAGAGACCCAGTACTTC,CASSLAASQETQYF
NA,TRBJ2-2,TRBV5-1,16,TRBD1,TGCGCCAGCAGCCCCCAGCGGACAGGGAGAACCGGGGAGCTGTTTTTT,CASSPQRTGRTGELFF
few,TRBJ1-1,TRBV25-1,13,NA,TGTGCCAGCAGGAAGACAGAAGTCACTGAAGCTTTCTTT,CASRKTEVTEAFF
NA,TRBJ1-1,TRBV3-1/TRBV3-2,12,TRBD1,TGTGCCAGCAGCCAGGACAGGGTTTCGGCTTTCTTT,CASSQDRVSAFF
NA,TRBJ1-1,TRBV7-2,13,TRBD1,TGTGCCAGCAGCAGGACAGGGGCCACTGAAGCTTTCTTT,CASSRTGATEAFF
NA,TRBJ1-2,TRBV14,15,NA,TGTGCCAGCAGGTCAAGCGGTTCGGCCAACTATGGCTACACCTTC,CASRSSGSANYGYTF
NA,TRBJ2-1,TRBV3-1/TRBV3-2,17,TRBD2,TGTGCCAGCAGCTCGGGACTAGCGGGGTCCGTAGTAAGATGGCAGTTCTTC,CASSSGLAGSVVRWQFF
NA,TRBJ2-1,TRBV6-4,15,TRBD2,TGTGCCAGCAGTGAAGAAGCGGGGGGCTACAATGAGCAGTTCTTC,CASSEEAGGYNEQFF
NA,TRBJ2-2,TRBV6-5,15,TRBD1,TGTGCCAGCACGGAACAGGGGGCGTACACCGGGGAGCTGTTTTTT,CASTEQGAYTGELFF
NA,TRBJ1-2,TRBV19,14,TRBD1,TGTGCCAGTAGTGACAGGACCAGGGGGTTTGGCTACACCTTC,CASSDRTRGFGYTF
NA,TRBJ1-1,TRBV7-9,15,TRBD1,TGTGCCAGCAGCTTAGGTCGGGACAGGAACACTGAAGCTTTCTTT,CASSLGRDRNTEAFF
NA,TRBJ2-3,TRBV10-2,18,TRBD2,TGCGCCAGCAGAGCACTAGCGGGGGGATTGAGTGGCACAGATACGCAGTATTTT,CASRALAGGLSGTDTQYF
NA,TRBJ1-5,TRBV5-1,15,TRBD1,TGCGCCAGCAGCTTGGGGGACGACAGGGGGCTGGCCCAGCATTTT,CASSLGDDRGLAQHF
NA,TRBJ1-1,TRBV3-1/TRBV3-2,15,TRBD1,TGTGCCAGCAGCCCTTCCCGACAGGGGGCGGATGAAGCTTTCTTT,CASSPSRQGADEAFF
NA,TRBJ2-3,TRBV18,17,NA,TGTGCCAGCTCAGGGCGAACAGGGCCCCACGACCCAGATACGCAGTATTTT,CASSGRTGPHDPDTQYF
NA,TRBJ1-6,TRBV7-9,15,NA,TGTGCCAGCAGCTCCCCCGCGGGGAATAATTCACCCCTCCACTTT,CASSSPAGNNSPLHF
NA,TRBJ2-3,TRBV5-4,12,NA,TGTGCCAGCAGCTCCTACACAGATACGCAGTATTTT,CASSSYTDTQYF
NA,TRBJ2-7,TRBV6-5,15,TRBD1,TGTGCCAGCAGACCCGGGACAGGGCTTACCTACGAGCAGTACTTC,CASRPGTGLTYEQYF